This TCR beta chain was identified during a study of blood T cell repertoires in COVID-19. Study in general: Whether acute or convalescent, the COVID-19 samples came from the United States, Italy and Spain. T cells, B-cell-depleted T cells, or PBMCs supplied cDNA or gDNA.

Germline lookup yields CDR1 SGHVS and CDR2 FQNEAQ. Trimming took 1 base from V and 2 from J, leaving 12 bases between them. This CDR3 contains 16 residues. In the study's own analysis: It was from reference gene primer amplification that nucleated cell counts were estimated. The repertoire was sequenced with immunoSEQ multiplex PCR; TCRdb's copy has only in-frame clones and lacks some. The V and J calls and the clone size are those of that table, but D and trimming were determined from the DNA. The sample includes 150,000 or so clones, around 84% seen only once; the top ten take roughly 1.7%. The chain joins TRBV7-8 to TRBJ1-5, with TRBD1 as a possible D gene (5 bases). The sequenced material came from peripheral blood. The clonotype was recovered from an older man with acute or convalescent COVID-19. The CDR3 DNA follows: TGTGCCAGCAGCTTAGGGGGAGGGGTACGCAATCAGCCCCAGCATTTT. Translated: CASSLGGGVRNQPQHF.